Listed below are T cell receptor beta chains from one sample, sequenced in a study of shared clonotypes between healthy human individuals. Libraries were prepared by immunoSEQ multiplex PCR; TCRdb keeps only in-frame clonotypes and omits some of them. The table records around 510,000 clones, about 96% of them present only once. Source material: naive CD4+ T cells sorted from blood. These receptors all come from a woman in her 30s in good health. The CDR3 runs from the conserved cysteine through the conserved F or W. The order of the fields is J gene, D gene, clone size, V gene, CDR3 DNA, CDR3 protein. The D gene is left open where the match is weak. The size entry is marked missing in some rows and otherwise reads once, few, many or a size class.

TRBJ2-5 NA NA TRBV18 TGTGCCAGCACGACACTAGCAGAAGAGACCCAGTACTTC CASTTLAEETQYF
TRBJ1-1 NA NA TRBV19 TGTGCCAGTAGTTTACGCCGGGAGAACACTGAAGCTTTCTTT CASSLRRENTEAFF
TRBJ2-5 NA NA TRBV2 TGTGCCAGCAGTGAAACGGGGTGGGAAGAGACCCAGTACTTC CASSETGWEETQYF
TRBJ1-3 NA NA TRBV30 TGTGCCTTTTCCGGGGGAAACACCATATATTTT CAFSGGNTIYF
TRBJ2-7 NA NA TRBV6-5 TGTGCCAGCAGTTACGGAGGGAGGACGAGCTCCTACGAGCAGTACTTC CASSYGGRTSSYEQYF
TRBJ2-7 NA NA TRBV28 TGTGCCAGCAGTTTAGTTTGGGACCGACCTTTGAACGAGCAGTACTTC CASSLVWDRPLNEQYF
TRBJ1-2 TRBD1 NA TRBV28 TGTGCCAGCAGTTTACCGGGACAGGGGGCTTATGGCTACACCTTC CASSLPGQGAYGYTF
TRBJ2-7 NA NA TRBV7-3 TGTGCCAGCAGCCCGTCGAGGGACTCCTACGAGCAGTACTTC CASSPSRDSYEQYF
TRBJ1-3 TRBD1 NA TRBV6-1 TGTGCCAGCAGTGAAATCCAGGGGGCCCGAGACACCATATATTTT CASSEIQGARDTIYF
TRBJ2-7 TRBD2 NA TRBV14 TGTGCCAGCAGCCAAGAAAGCGGGAGTTACGCCTACGAGCAGTACTTC CASSQESGSYAYEQYF
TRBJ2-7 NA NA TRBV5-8 TGTGCCAGCAGCTTGGTCGGACAGCCCTACGAGCAGTACTTC CASSLVGQPYEQYF
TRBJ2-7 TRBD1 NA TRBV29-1 TGCAGCGTCCTGACAGGGGGGTCCTACGAGCAGTACTTC CSVLTGGSYEQYF
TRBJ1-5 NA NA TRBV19 TGTGCCAGTAGTACCACCGGAGCGGGGGACAATCAGCCCCAGCATTTT CASSTTGAGDNQPQHF
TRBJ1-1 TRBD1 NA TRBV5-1 TGCGCCAGCAGCGATCCGGGACAGGGGAGAAATACTGAAGCTTTCTTT CASSDPGQGRNTEAFF
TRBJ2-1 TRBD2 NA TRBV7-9 TGTGCCAGCAGCCCCACCGGGACTAGCGCCTACAATGAGCAGTTCTTC CASSPTGTSAYNEQFF
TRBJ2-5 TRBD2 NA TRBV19 TGTGCCAGCTCAAAGGGACTAGCAGAGACCCAGTACTTC CASSKGLAETQYF
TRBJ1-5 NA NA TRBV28 TGTGCCAGCAGTTGGGGAGGCCAGCCCCAGCATTTT CASSWGGQPQHF
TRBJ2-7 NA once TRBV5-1 TGCGCCAGCAGCTTAACGTTGGCGACAGGTCTGCCCCTTCTAGGGCAGTACTTC CASSLTLATGLPLLGQYF
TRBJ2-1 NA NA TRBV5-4 TGTGCCAGCAGCTTGGCCGATGTTGAGGGGCAGTTCTTC CASSLADVEGQFF
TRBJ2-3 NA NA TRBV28 TGTGCCAGCAGTTGGGGGTTCGGCACAGATACGCAGTATTTT CASSWGFGTDTQYF
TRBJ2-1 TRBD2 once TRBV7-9 TGTGCCAGCAGCTCCTCTAGCGGATTGTACAATGAGCAGTTCTTC CASSSSSGLYNEQFF
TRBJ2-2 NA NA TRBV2 TGTGCCAGCAGCTTAGGAGGGATTACCGGGGAGCTGTTTTTT CASSLGGITGELFF
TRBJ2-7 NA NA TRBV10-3 TGTGCCATCAGTGAATTGACTTCCGAGCAGTACTTC CAISELTSEQYF
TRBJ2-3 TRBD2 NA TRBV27 TGTGCCAGCAGTCCCCTCCTAGCGGGAGGGGGCGATACGCAGTATTTT CASSPLLAGGGDTQYF
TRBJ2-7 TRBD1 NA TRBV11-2 TGTGCCAGCAGCTTAGGCGGACAGGGGGCCTGGCAGTACTTC CASSLGGQGAWQYF
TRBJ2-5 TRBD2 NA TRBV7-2 TGTGCCAGCAGCTTATGGCTAGCGGGAGACTTCAGTGAGACCCAGTACTTC CASSLWLAGDFSETQYF
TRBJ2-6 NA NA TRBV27 TGTGCCAGCAGTTTCCACAGTGTGTCCGGGGCCAACGTCCTGACTTTC CASSFHSVSGANVLTF
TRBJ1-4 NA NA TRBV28 TGTGCCAGCACGGAGGGGGGAGTTTTAAATGAAAAACTGTTTTTT CASTEGGVLNEKLFF
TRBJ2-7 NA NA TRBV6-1 TGTGCCAGCAGTTGGAGTGGACAAGCGGGCGAGCAGTACTTC CASSWSGQAGEQYF
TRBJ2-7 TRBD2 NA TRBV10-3 TGTGCCATCAGTGAGGAATTAGCGGGCGCCTACGAGCAGTACTTC CAISEELAGAYEQYF
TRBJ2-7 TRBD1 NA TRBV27 TGTGCCAGCAAGACAGGGGATTCCTACGAGCAGTACTTC CASKTGDSYEQYF
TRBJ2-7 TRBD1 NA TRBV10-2 TGCGCCAGCAGTAGACAGGGGGCGGGCTACGAGCAGTACTTC CASSRQGAGYEQYF
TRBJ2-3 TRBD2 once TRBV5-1 TGCGCCAGCAGCTTGAACCGGGAGGGTTCCACAGATACGCAGTATTTT CASSLNREGSTDTQYF
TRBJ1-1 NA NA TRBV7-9 TGTGCCAGCAGCGCGTCCCTAATGAACACTGAAGCTTTCTTT CASSASLMNTEAFF
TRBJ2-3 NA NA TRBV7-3 TGTGCCAGCAGCTACCAAACCCCCCCGACAGATACGCAGTATTTT CASSYQTPPTDTQYF
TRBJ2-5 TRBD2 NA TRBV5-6 TGTGCCAGCAGCCGTAGACTAGCGGGAGGGGTGTACCAAGAGACCCAGTACTTC CASSRRLAGGVYQETQYF
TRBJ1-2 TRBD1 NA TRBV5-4 TGTGCCAGCAGCTTGGTGTGGACAGGGGAGCGAGACTATGGCTACACCTTC CASSLVWTGERDYGYTF
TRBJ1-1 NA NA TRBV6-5 TGTGCCAGCAGTTTTGACCGCCGAGGGGACACTGAAGCTTTCTTT CASSFDRRGDTEAFF
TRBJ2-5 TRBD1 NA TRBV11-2 TGTGCCAGCAGCTTAGATCTCGCAGGGGGCCTAGAGACCCAGTACTTC CASSLDLAGGLETQYF
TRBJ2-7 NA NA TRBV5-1 TGCGCCACCAGCCGCGTCGGCGGCTCCTACGAGCAGTACTTC CATSRVGGSYEQYF
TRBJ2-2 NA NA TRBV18 TGTGCCAGCTCACCACTGGACTCTGCTTCCGGGGAGCTGTTTTTT CASSPLDSASGELFF
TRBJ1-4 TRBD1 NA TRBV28 TGTGCCAGCAGTTTAGGGACAGAGATACGGGAAAAACTGTTTTTT CASSLGTEIREKLFF
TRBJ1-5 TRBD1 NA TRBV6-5 TGTGCCAGCAGTCGACAGGGGGGCAATCAGCCCCAGCATTTT CASSRQGGNQPQHF
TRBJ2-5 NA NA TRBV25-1 TGTGCCAGCAGTGAGACCTCCCAAGAGACCCAGTACTTC CASSETSQETQYF